This T cell receptor (beta chain) was recovered during a study of response to subunit inactivated influenza vaccine. Study-wide findings and caveats: Authors proposed each seasonal influenza vaccination draws in few new T cells.

MiXCR, applied by TCRdb to the RT-PCR reads, yields one record per CDR3 protein. The table has around 750,000 distinct CDR3 sequences, 21% seen once. On this clonotype itself: The antigen is undetermined.

From germline, CDR1 is LGHDT and CDR2 YNNKEL (reference sequence). Trimming took 4 bases from V and 7 from J, leaving 18 bases between them. The CDR3 covers 15 residues. This clonotype was sampled from a man aged 45-60 years who received an inactivated influenza vaccine. Material: PBMCs from blood, obtained more than 4 days after vaccination. This rearrangement joins TRBV3-1 to TRBJ2-3; possible D gene TRBD2, 6 bases. The CDR3 spells CASSRTGTATNTQYF. DNA for the CDR3: TGTGCCAGCAGCCGCACCGGGACTGCCACGAATACGCAGTATTTT.